The 21 T cell receptor beta chains below all came from one sample that was sequenced in a study of CD8+CD57+ T cells in acquired aplastic anemia. TCR beta VDJ combinations and CDR3 sequences were profiled from genomic DNA. TCRdb reprocessed the reads via MiXCR and lists one record per CDR3 protein. Here the sample spans a few hundred thousand distinct CDR3 sequences, roughly 80% being singletons. The authors sequenced patients whose flow cytometry had shown CD8+CD57+ cell expansion. Sample: sorted CD4+, CD8+, or CD8+CD57+ T cells (not recorded which) from PBMCs. The receptors were gathered from a human donor with aplastic anemia.

Regarding this clonotype: Sequence at one end of the junction differs from germline and may be a read error. The chain couples TRBV9 to TRBJ2-3; D is possibly TRBD1 or TRBD2 (6 bases each). Germline values: CDR1 SGDLS, CDR2 YYNGEE. The CDR3 has 13 amino acids. The CDR3 coding sequence is TGTGCCAGCGGAGGAGGGGGGAAAAATCAGTACTTCTTT. Its translation is CASGGGGKNQYFF. The full variable domain, in which reference TRBV9 and TRBJ2-3 provide the parts outside the CDR3, is DSGVTQTPKHLITATGQRVTLRCSPRSGDLSVYWYQQSLDQGLQFLIQYYNGEERAKGNILERFSAQQFPDLHSELNLSSLELGDSALYFCASGGGGKNQYFFGPGTRLTVL.

To note about this clonotype: Here the CDR3 omits its conserved ending phenylalanine or tryptophan, so a read error is the likely source. The V gene is TRBV15, the J gene TRBJ2-4, with D unclear. Germline CDR1 LNHNV, CDR2 YYDKDF (reference sequence). CDR3 size: 12 residues. The CDR3 DNA reads TGTGCCAGCAGCAGAGCTGGGAACATTCAGTACCTC. This encodes CASSRAGNIQYL.

This rearrangement joins TRBV7-8 to TRBJ2-5; a weak D match, TRBD2 (6 bases). The V end was cut by 0 bases, the J end by 14 bases, with 22 bases between. Germline V gives CDR1 SGHVS, CDR2 FQNEAQ. There are 15 residues in the CDR3. CDR3 in DNA: TGTGCCAGCAGCTTAGCCGGAGGGACCAATACGCCGTATTACTTC. It codes for CASSLAGGTNTPYYF.

CDR3 nucleotide sequence: TGTGCCAGCAGCCAAGATAGCCGCGCCGACTATGGCTACACCTTC. Encoded protein: CASSQDSRADYGYTF. J is TRBJ1-2 and V is TRBV5-5; no firm D call. Germline V CDR1 and CDR2: SGHKS, YYEKEE (reference sequence). This CDR3 comprises 15 residues. V dropped 4 bases and J dropped 3 bases, with 16 bases sitting between them.

The V call is TRBV14, the J call TRBJ1-2; perhaps TRBD1 as D (5 bases). Between the trimmed V and J ends, which lost 0 bases and 4 bases, there was a span of 12 bases. CDR1 and CDR2 from the germline V gene are SGHDN and FVKESK. The CDR3 spans 15 residues. This chain's CDR3 is CASSQDGASSYGYTF. CDR3 coding DNA: TGTGCCAGCAGCCAAGACGGGGCCAGCTCCTATGGCTACACCTTC.

The V call is TRBV6-2 or TRBV6-3, the J call TRBJ2-5; D is undetermined. The V end was cut by 7 bases, the J end by 1 base, with 7 bases between. Per germline, CDR1 MNHEY and CDR2 SVGEGT. This CDR3 spans 12 amino acids. The CDR3 protein is CASNTPQETQYF. CDR3 DNA: TGTGCCAGCAACACACCCCAAGAGACCCAGTACTTC.

The CDR3 bases are TGTGCCAGCAGTTACGGTTCAGCAGCACCAGATACTGAAAAACTGTTTTTT. Encoded protein: CASSYGSAAPDTEKLFF. The J gene is TRBJ1-4, the V gene TRBV9; D gene unclear. CDR3 length: 17 amino acids. Germline CDR1 reads SGDLS; CDR2 reads YYNGEE. V lost 5 bases and J lost 7, with 24 bases in between.

Points on this clonotype: The junction departs from germline at one end; a sequencing error may be responsible. CDR3 loop: CASSITSGPVEQFF. The CDR3 DNA reads as TGTGCCAGTAGTATTACTAGCGGGCCCGTTGAGCAGTTTTTC. The chain combines TRBV19 with TRBJ2-3, with TRBD2 identical over 9 bases. The CDR3 has 14 amino acids. The germline CDR1 and CDR2 sequences are LNHDA and SQIVND (reference sequence).

The J gene is TRBJ1-2, the V gene TRBV7-9; D possibly corresponds to TRBD1 (5 bases). The CDR3 loop spans 15 amino acids. Germline loops: CDR1 SEHNR, CDR2 FQNEAQ (reference sequence). V was trimmed by 3 bases and J by 12 bases, leaving 23 bases between them. CDR3 protein: CASSLERSGGCDDTF. For the CDR3, the DNA is TGTGCCAGCAGCTTGGAAAGAAGCGGGGGGTGCGATGACACCTTC.

The genes are TRBV12-5 and TRBJ2-7; 8 nucleotides agree with TRBD1. This CDR3 contains 16 residues. The germline CDR1 and CDR2 sequences are LGHNT and FRNRAP. The CDR3 is CASTRPGQANLAEQYV. The DNA for the CDR3 is TGTGCCAGCACCAGACCGGGACAGGCGAACCTGGCCGAGCAGTACGTC.

The chain has TRBV9 and TRBJ2-5, with 10 bases aligning to TRBD1. V trimming: 0 bases; J trimming: 5 bases; junction bases outside the gene matches: 4. The length of the CDR3 is 15 residues. Germline-derived CDR1 and CDR2 are SGDLS and YYNGEE. CDR3 sequence (DNA): TGTGCCAGCAGCGTAGGGACAGGGGGTTCGGAGACCCAGTACTTC. Encoded protein: CASSVGTGGSETQYF.

The chain combines TRBV10-3 with TRBJ1-1; D remains ambiguous. Looked up from germline, CDR1 is ENHRY and CDR2 is SYGVKD. V was shortened by 2 bases and J by 5 bases, with 15 bases between the two germline ends. The CDR3 totals 15 residues. CDR3 sequence reads: CAISEMVGSVTEAFF. CDR3 nucleotides: TGTGCCATCAGTGAGATGGTTGGGTCGGTAACTGAAGCTTTCTTT.

The CDR3 protein is CSVLGQGTYEQYF. The CDR3 DNA reads as TGCAGCGTCCTGGGACAGGGTACCTACGAGCAGTACTTC. This chain joins TRBV29-1 and TRBJ2-7; 9 nucleotides match TRBD1. V shed 6 bases and J 2 bases; nucleotides not matched to a gene: 5. The CDR3 extends over 13 amino acids. The germline V gene encodes CDR1 SQVTM and CDR2 ANQGSEA.

In the case of this clonotype: This CDR3 is missing its conserved last phenylalanine or tryptophan, likely due to a read error. The V gene is TRBV15, the J gene TRBJ2-4; D may be TRBD2 (5 bases). Germline V CDR1 and CDR2: LNHNV, YYDKDF (reference sequence). The CDR3 runs to 12 residues. CDR3 loop: CATGGGRNIQYL. In DNA form, the CDR3 reads TGTGCCACCGGCGGAGGCAGGAACATACAGTACTTG.

The V gene is TRBV24-1, the J gene TRBJ2-1; D is ambiguous. The J call may be in error: the DNA end matches TRBJ2-2 better. Germline V gives CDR1 KGHDR, CDR2 SFDVKD. The CDR3 consists of 15 residues. The CDR3 loop is CASSDLSGESGELFF. The CDR3 region has the DNA TGTGCCAGTAGTGATTTGTCCGGAGAGTCCGGGGAGCTGTTTTTT.

Points on this clonotype: The junction shows a germline mismatch at one end, possibly a read error. The gene calls are TRBV9 and TRBJ1-1; unclear D gene. This CDR3 has 15 amino acids. Germline CDR1 is SGDLS and CDR2 is YYNGEE. CDR3 DNA sequence: TGTGCCAGCAGCTTAGGGCTGACAACGAACTCTGAAGCTTTCTTT. This codes for CASSLGLTTNSEAFF.

This chain connects TRBV5-4 to TRBJ1-4; D is unresolved. CDR3 length: 15 residues. V was cut by 3 bases and J by 3 bases, with 12 bases left in between. CDR1 is SGHNT and CDR2 is YYREEE in the germline V gene (reference sequence). The CDR3 spells CASSYLGTSNEKLFF. The CDR3 bases are TGTGCCAGCAGCTACCTAGGCACCTCTAATGAAAAACTGTTTTTT.

This clonotype has only a few counts. V is TRBV24-1 and J is TRBJ1-2; D unresolved. The CDR3 length is 11 residues. Trimming took off 3 bases at V and 6 bases at J, with 4 bases between the two ends. In germline, CDR1 is KGHDR, CDR2 SFDVKD. For the CDR3, the DNA is TGTGCCACCAGTGATGGGGATGGCTACACCTTC. Its translation is CATSDGDGYTF.

CDR3: CSARVGTGGGQPQHF. CDR3 sequence (DNA): TGCAGTGCTAGAGTGGGGACAGGGGGAGGACAGCCCCAGCATTTT. The genes are TRBV20-1 and TRBJ1-5; 11 bases fit TRBD1. The V and J ends lost 1 base and 7 bases, in that order; junction bases with no gene match: 6. The germline CDR1 and CDR2 sequences are DFQATT and SNEGSKA (reference sequence). This CDR3 region has 15 residues.

The chain links TRBV5-1 to TRBJ2-5; D remains unclear. The CDR3 contains 13 residues. Trimming pared 4 bases from V and 8 bases from J, leaving 15 bases between. CDR1 is SGHRS, CDR2 YFSETQ, per germline. CDR3 bases: TGCGCCAGCAGCGATTACAGCCTCAACACCCAGTACTTC. Encoded protein: CASSDYSLNTQYF.

A note on this clonotype: The limits of the CDR3 on the DNA are not certain, so only TCRdb's listed CDR3 is given. The CDR3 here is CASSWALGAEAFFF. The rearrangement links TRBV7-3 to TRBJ2-3. A total of 14 residues make up the CDR3, ends included. Germline V gives CDR1 SGHTA, CDR2 FQGTGA.